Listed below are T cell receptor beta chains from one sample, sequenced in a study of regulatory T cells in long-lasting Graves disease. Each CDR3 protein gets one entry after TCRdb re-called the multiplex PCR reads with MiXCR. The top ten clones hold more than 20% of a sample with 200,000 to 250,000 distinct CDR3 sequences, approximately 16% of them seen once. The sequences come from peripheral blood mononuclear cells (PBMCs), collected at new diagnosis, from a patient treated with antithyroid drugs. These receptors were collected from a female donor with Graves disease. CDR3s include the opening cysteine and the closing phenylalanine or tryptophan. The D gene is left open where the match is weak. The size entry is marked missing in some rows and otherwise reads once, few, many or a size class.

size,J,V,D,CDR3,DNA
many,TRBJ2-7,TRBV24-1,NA,CATSDARDGTAREQYF,TGTGCCACCAGTGATGCTCGGGACGGGACGGCCCGCGAGCAGTACTTC
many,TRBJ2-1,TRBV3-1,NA,CASSQGSVRYNEQFF,TGTGCCAGCAGCCAAGGTAGCGTCCGATACAATGAGCAGTTCTTC
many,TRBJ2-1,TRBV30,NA,CAWGGGSSYNEQFF,TGTGCCTGGGGAGGGGGGAGCTCCTACAATGAGCAGTTCTTC
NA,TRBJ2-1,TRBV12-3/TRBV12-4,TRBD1,CASSWADRENEQFF,TGTGCCAGCAGTTGGGCCGACAGGGAAAATGAGCAGTTCTTC
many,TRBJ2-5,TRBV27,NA,CASSLLGTGQGTQYF,TGTGCCAGCAGTTTATTAGGTACAGGTCAAGGGACCCAGTACTTC
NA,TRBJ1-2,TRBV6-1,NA,CASSVPGPEGYTF,TGTGCCAGCAGTGTCCCGGGCCCGGAAGGCTACACCTTC
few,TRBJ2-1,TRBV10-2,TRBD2,CASSGAGEGYNEQFF,TGCGCCAGCAGTGGGGCGGGGGAGGGGTACAATGAGCAGTTCTTC
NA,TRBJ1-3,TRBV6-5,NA,CASSYAQGPSSGNTIYF,TGTGCCAGCAGTTACGCCCAGGGGCCGAGCTCTGGAAACACCATATATTTT
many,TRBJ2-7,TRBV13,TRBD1,CASRRTGGTYEQYF,TGTGCCAGCAGGCGGACAGGGGGAACCTACGAGCAGTACTTC
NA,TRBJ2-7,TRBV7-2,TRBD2,CASTPGTSAGEQYF,TGTGCCAGCACCCCCGGGACTAGCGCCGGCGAGCAGTACTTC
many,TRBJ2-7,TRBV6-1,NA,CASTLGEGVEQYF,TGTGCCAGCACTTTAGGGGAAGGAGTCGAGCAGTACTTC
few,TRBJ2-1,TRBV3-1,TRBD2,CASSQQLAGGPGEQFF,TGTGCCAGCAGCCAGCAACTAGCGGGAGGGCCGGGGGAGCAGTTCTTC
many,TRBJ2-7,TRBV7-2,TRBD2,CASSLQGGTSGRGEQYF,TGTGCCAGCAGCCTCCAAGGGGGGACTAGCGGGAGAGGCGAGCAGTACTTC
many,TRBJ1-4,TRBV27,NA,CASSLSWVATNEKLFF,TGTGCCAGCAGTTTATCTTGGGTTGCAACTAATGAAAAACTGTTTTTT
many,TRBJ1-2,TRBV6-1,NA,CASSPLPELHLGYTF,TGTGCCAGCAGTCCTCTGCCGGAACTTCATCTTGGCTACACCTTC
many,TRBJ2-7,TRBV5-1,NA,CASSQRHGYYEQYF,TGCGCCAGCAGCCAAAGACATGGATACTACGAGCAGTACTTC
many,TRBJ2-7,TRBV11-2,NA,CASSLNRGGYEQYF,TGTGCCAGCAGCTTAAACAGGGGGGGTTACGAGCAGTACTTC
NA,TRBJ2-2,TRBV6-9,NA,CASSYSPRHTGELFF,TGTGCCAGCAGTTACTCACCTAGGCACACCGGGGAGCTGTTTTTT
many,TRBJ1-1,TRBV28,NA,CASSSWVMNTEAFF,TGTGCCAGCAGCTCGTGGGTTATGAACACTGAAGCTTTCTTT
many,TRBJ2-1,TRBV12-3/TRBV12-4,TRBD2,CASSAEGLAGAPSYNEQFF,TGTGCCAGCAGTGCCGAGGGCCTAGCGGGAGCACCTAGCTACAATGAGCAGTTCTTC
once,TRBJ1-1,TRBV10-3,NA,CAISEMQGNTEAFF,TGTGCCATCAGTGAGATGCAGGGGAACACTGAAGCTTTCTTT
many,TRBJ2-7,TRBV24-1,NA,CATSDSGTARDEQYF,TGTGCCACCAGTGACTCCGGGACGGCACGGGACGAGCAGTACTTC
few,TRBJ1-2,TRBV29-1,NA,CSVRTGADYGYTF,TGCAGCGTCAGGACTGGGGCGGACTATGGCTACACCTTC
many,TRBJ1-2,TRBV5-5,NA,CASSLGQGTRGGYTF,TGTGCCAGCAGCTTGGGGCAGGGGACGCGTGGAGGCTACACCTTC
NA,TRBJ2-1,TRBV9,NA,CASSVDMEGSREQFF,TGTGCCAGCAGCGTAGATATGGAGGGGTCGCGGGAGCAGTTCTTC
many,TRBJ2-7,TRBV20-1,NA,CSASPPGPHYEQYF,TGCAGTGCTAGCCCCCCAGGACCTCACTACGAGCAGTACTTC
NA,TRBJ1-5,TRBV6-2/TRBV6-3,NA,CASSYQRGGNQPQHF,TGTGCCAGCAGTTACCAAAGGGGCGGCAATCAGCCCCAGCATTTT
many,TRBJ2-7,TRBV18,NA,CASSPGRVGSEQYF,TGTGCCAGCTCACCCGGTCGCGTGGGGAGTGAGCAGTACTTC
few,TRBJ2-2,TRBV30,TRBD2,CAWTSGNTGELFF,TGTGCCTGGACTAGCGGGAACACCGGGGAGCTGTTTTTT
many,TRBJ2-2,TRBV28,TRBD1,CASSSTGGAKGRRRSTGELFF,TGTGCCAGCAGCTCTACAGGGGGCGCGAAGGGAAGAAGGCGGTCGACCGGGGAGCTGTTTTTT
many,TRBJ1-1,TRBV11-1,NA,CASSLARGSAEAFF,TGTGCCAGCAGCTTAGCGAGGGGGAGCGCTGAAGCTTTCTTT
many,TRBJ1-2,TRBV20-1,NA,CSASAFNYGYTF,TGCAGTGCTAGTGCGTTTAACTATGGCTACACCTTC
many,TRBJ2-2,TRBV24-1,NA,CATSDRLNTGELFF,TGTGCCACCAGTGACAGACTAAACACCGGGGAGCTGTTTTTT
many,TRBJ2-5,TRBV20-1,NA,CSARDQETQYF,TGCAGTGCTAGAGATCAAGAGACCCAGTACTTC
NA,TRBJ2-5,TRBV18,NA,CASGSTLQETQYF,TGTGCCAGCGGGAGTACCCTACAAGAGACCCAGTACTTC
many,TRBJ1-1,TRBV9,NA,CASSVSGRNTEAFF,TGTGCCAGCAGCGTAAGCGGCAGGAACACTGAAGCTTTCTTT
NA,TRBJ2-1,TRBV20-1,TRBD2,CSASGTSGRAGYNEQFF,TGCAGTGCTAGCGGGACTAGCGGGAGGGCAGGGTACAATGAGCAGTTCTTC
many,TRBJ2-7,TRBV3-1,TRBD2,CASSQELAGTTTYEQYF,TGTGCCAGCAGCCAAGAACTAGCGGGCACTACCACCTACGAGCAGTACTTC
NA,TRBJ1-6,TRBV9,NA,CASSVAIGEGGRNSPLHF,TGTGCCAGCAGCGTAGCTATAGGGGAGGGCGGCCGTAATTCACCCCTCCACTTT